A single T cell receptor (beta chain) is shown here with its context. This entry belongs to a study of cytomegalovirus exposure and HLA in healthy donors. PCR used 60 Vbeta primers and 13 Jbeta primers. The repertoire was sequenced with immunoSEQ multiplex PCR; TCRdb's copy has only in-frame clones and lacks some. The table lists about 150,000 clones. The length of the CDR3 is 16 residues. J was trimmed by 7 bases and V by 0 bases; bases with no gene match: 9. Germline V lookup: CDR1 SGHTA, CDR2 FQGNSA. Sequenced input: PBMCs. This receptor was taken from a woman aged 45-59 years in good health and CMV-seronegative. This sequence joins TRBV7-2 and TRBJ2-5; TRBD2 aligns across 9 bases. This CDR3 reads CASSLAFSGRAGTQYF. CDR3 in DNA: TGTGCCAGCAGCTTAGCATTTAGCGGGAGAGCTGGGACCCAGTACTTC.